The 15 T cell receptor beta chains presented below share a single source sample, sequenced in a study of early T cells in non-severe SARS-CoV-2 infection. TCRdb reprocessed the 5' RACE reads via MiXCR and lists one record per CDR3 protein. The sample includes about 98,000 distinct CDR3 sequences, around 15% seen only once; the top ten take 6% to 7.5%. The source material was whole blood. All receptors derive from an adult who was a healthcare worker with PCR-confirmed SARS-CoV-2 infection or an uninfected control (not recorded which).

This chain connects TRBV29-1 to TRBJ1-1; D possibly corresponds to TRBD1 (5 bases). V was clipped by 7 bases and J by 0 bases, with 12 bases between them. The CDR3 consists of 13 residues. Germline V gene lookup returns CDR1 SQVTM and CDR2 ANQGSEA. This chain's CDR3 is CSAETALNTEAFF. CDR3 bases: TGCAGCGCAGAGACAGCACTGAACACTGAAGCTTTCTTT.

This clonotype has more than one count but fewer than ten. The J gene is TRBJ2-7, the V gene TRBV18; the match to TRBD2 covers 9 bases. J was trimmed by 4 bases and V by 3 bases; bases with no gene match: 13. Germline CDR1 and CDR2: KGHSH and LQKENI. The CDR3 totals 17 residues. The DNA of the CDR3 is TGTGCCAGCTCACCGATTCTTAGCGGGAGTAATGAGTACGAGCAGTACTTC. Translation: CASSPILSGSNEYEQYF.

This clonotype was seen a few times. The chain has TRBV12-3 or TRBV12-4 and TRBJ1-2; 9 bases are shared with TRBD1. V dropped 5 bases and J dropped 5; count of bases not matched to a gene: 6. CDR3 size: 14 residues. This CDR3 reads CASSADGTGYGYTF. The CDR3 region has the DNA TGTGCCAGCAGTGCCGACGGGACAGGGTATGGCTACACCTTC.

In DNA form, the CDR3 reads TGTGCCAGCAGCCGAGGGACTAGCGTCTACAATGAGCAGTTCTTC. Amino acid sequence: CASSRGTSVYNEQFF. The V and J genes are TRBV7-6 and TRBJ2-1, with 10 bases matching TRBD2. Germline V gives CDR1 SGHVS, CDR2 FNYEAQ. The trim removed 5 bases at V and 3 bases at J, leaving 4 bases unmatched. The CDR3 extends over 15 amino acids.

This chain joins TRBV18 and TRBJ1-4; D gene ambiguous. Trimming removed 2 bases from V and 6 bases from J, with 13 bases in between. Germline CDR1 is KGHSH and CDR2 is LQKENI. This CDR3 contains 15 residues. CDR3 DNA sequence: TGTGCCAGCTCACCAGGATTAGGGAGTGATGAAAAACTGTTTTTT. It specifies CASSPGLGSDEKLFF. Full variable domain (outside the CDR3, taken from reference TRBV18 and TRBJ1-4): NAGVMQNPRHLVRRRGQEARLRCSPMKGHSHVYWYRQLPEEGLKFMVYLQKENIIDESGMPKERFSAEFPKEGPSILRIQQVVRGDSAAYFCASSPGLGSDEKLFFGSGTQLSVL.

The genes are TRBV7-2 and TRBJ2-1; D uncertain. CDR3 length: 12 residues. Trimming took off 4 bases at V and 10 bases at J, with 11 bases between the two ends. The germline V gene encodes CDR1 SGHTA and CDR2 FQGNSA. This chain's CDR3 is CASSSAYGEQFF. Here the CDR3 DNA reads TGTGCCAGCAGCTCTGCTTATGGGGAGCAGTTCTTC.

The chain combines TRBV12-3 or TRBV12-4 with TRBJ1-2; TRBD1 matches at 9 bases. The trim removed 5 bases at V and 6 bases at J, leaving 7 bases unmatched. The CDR3 is 14 amino acids. This chain's CDR3 is CASSPLTGGHGYTF. CDR3 sequence (DNA): TGTGCCAGCAGTCCTCTGACAGGGGGACATGGCTACACCTTC.

The V gene is TRBV9, the J gene TRBJ2-1; TRBD1 is a possible D gene (5 bases). CDR3 length equals 13 residues. Germline-derived CDR1 and CDR2 are SGDLS and YYNGEE. V dropped 0 bases and J dropped 5 bases, with 6 bases sitting between them. In DNA form, the CDR3 reads TGTGCCAGCAGCGTAGCAGGGCACAATGAGCAGTTCTTC. Translated, it gives CASSVAGHNEQFF.

The chain couples TRBV5-5 to TRBJ1-1; a possible D gene is TRBD1 (5 bases). The germline V gene has CDR1 SGHKS and CDR2 YYEKEE (reference sequence). The V gene lost 4 bases and the J gene lost 0 bases, with 10 bases spanning the gap. CDR3 length: 14 amino acids. This CDR3 is CASSRQLLNTEAFF. CDR3 DNA: TGTGCCAGCAGCCGACAGCTTTTGAACACTGAAGCTTTCTTT.

This clonotype was picked up many times. V and J are TRBV7-6 and TRBJ1-5, with TRBD1 identical over 7 bases. This CDR3 comprises 14 residues. CDR1 and CDR2 from the germline V gene are SGHVS and FNYEAQ. Trimming cost V 7 bases and J 6 bases; bases outside gene matches: 9. CDR3 protein: CASTKTGSGQPQHF. CDR3 bases: TGTGCCAGCACCAAGACAGGGTCCGGTCAGCCCCAGCATTTT.

This clonotype has just a few counts. The chain has TRBV7-9 and TRBJ1-1; D remains ambiguous. The CDR3 is 13 residues long. V lost 1 base to trimming and J lost 0 bases, with 3 bases between them. The germline gives CDR1 SEHNR, CDR2 FQNEAQ (reference sequence). The CDR3 reads CASSLEVNTEAFF. CDR3 sequence (DNA): TGTGCCAGCAGCTTAGAAGTGAACACTGAAGCTTTCTTT.

This chain connects TRBV27 to TRBJ1-1; TRBD1 might be the D (5 bases). The V gene lost 8 bases and the J gene lost 6 bases, with 16 bases spanning the gap. In germline, CDR1 is MNHEY, CDR2 SMNVEV (reference sequence). The CDR3 runs 13 residues. The CDR3 nucleotides read TGTGCCAGCCGAACCAGGGATCCGGCTGAAGCTTTCTTT. Its translation is CASRTRDPAEAFF.

This clonotype was seen more than once but under ten times. The V call is TRBV6-5, the J call TRBJ2-2; 7 bases map to TRBD2. The V and J ends lost 7 bases and 0 bases, in that order; junction bases with no gene match: 5. The CDR3 covers 15 residues. Germline lookup yields CDR1 MNHEY and CDR2 SVGAGI. The CDR3: CASTLAGANTGELFF. The CDR3 DNA follows: TGTGCCAGCACTTTGGCGGGAGCGAACACCGGGGAGCTGTTTTTT.

The chain couples TRBV15 to TRBJ2-5; D gene unclear. V was clipped by 3 bases and J by 5 bases, with 13 bases between them. Germline loops: CDR1 LNHNV, CDR2 YYDKDF (reference sequence). This CDR3 region has 14 residues. The CDR3: CATSSFLQGETQYF. The CDR3 region has the DNA TGTGCCACCAGCAGCTTCCTACAAGGGGAGACCCAGTACTTC.

This chain links TRBV6-1 with TRBJ1-5, with 8 bases identical to TRBD1. Germline CDR1 is MNHNS and CDR2 is SASEGT. The CDR3 runs to 15 residues. J gave up 2 bases and V 2 bases, and 2 bases lay outside the gene matches. The DNA of the CDR3 is TGTGCCAGCAGTGAACTGGGACAGGGCAATCAGCCCCAGCATTTT. Its translation is CASSELGQGNQPQHF.